Included here is one T cell receptor (beta chain) sequence, with context. Its antigen remains unidentified. Base qualities are not recorded, but no much larger clone differs from it by a single base. The same CDR3 is also encoded by other DNA sequences in this sample. V loses 2 bases of germline sequence and J loses 0 bases, and the interval between the two ends is 9 bases. The CDR3 numbers 16 residues from cysteine through phenylalanine. Kept here is only the CDR3 DNA, which spans 48 bases and is read in frame from base 1. The germline V gene sets CDR1 to SGHRS and CDR2 to YFSETQ. This sample was included in a study of OX40 agonist ivuxolimab in advanced cancers. Regarding the study in general: Ivuxolimab, which targeted the costimulatory receptor OX40 (CD134), was an agonistic, fully human IgG2 monoclonal antibody. Intravenous ivuxolimab was administered to patients every 2 weeks at six dose levels: 0.01, 0.1, 0.3, 1.5, 3 and 10 mg/kg. Of the approximately 53 patients in dose escalation, around 19 had hepatocellular carcinoma, some 15 had melanoma, 9 had renal cell carcinoma and 9 had head and neck cancer. The dose-escalation cohort was about 86% male with a mean age of roughly 62 years, ranging from roughly 20 to 80. Patients were allowed to have had prior anti-PD-1, anti-PD-L1 or anti-CTLA-4 therapy, and 40% to 45% of the dose-escalation patients had been treated with checkpoint inhibitors. Partial responses occurred in three dose-escalation patients, of whom one had hepatocellular carcinoma and two had cutaneous melanoma. The purpose of peripheral TCRbeta sequencing was to test whether ivuxolimab changed TCR sequence diversity and led to clonal T-cell expansion. The paper describes the monotherapy dose-escalation part (N ≈ 49 patients) of the phase I trial of ivuxolimab.

Patients with a history of autoimmune disease or receiving systemic immunosuppression were excluded from the trial. Peripheral blood for TCR sequencing was collected from all dose cohorts at baseline, on cycle 4 day 1, and on cycle 7 day 1. Samples were obtained from an open-label, multicenter, first-in-human phase I dose-escalation trial of ivuxolimab. Adults with locally advanced or metastatic head and neck squamous cell, hepatocellular, melanoma or renal cell carcinoma were enrolled in the trial. CD4+ and CD8+ T cells were sorted separately from peripheral blood before TCR sequencing. To sequence the TCRbeta CDR3 region, genomic DNA was isolated from the sorted cells. TCRbeta CDR3 regions were sequenced using the immunoSEQ Assay. TCRdb limited this immuneACCESS table to in-frame rearrangements with V and J called. A share of clones is missing; checked studies link under half to unresolved V genes, and the rest is unexplained. This sample comprises around 35,000 clones, about 78% of them detected only once. Clones ranked in the top ten supply about 13% of the sample.

The study at large found these results: Clonal expansion of both CD4+ and CD8+ blood T cells was observed from baseline to week 6 at doses 0.1 to 3.0 mg/kg. Which antigens the clonally expanded peripheral T cells were specific for was not determined. Partial responders in the 0.1-3.0 mg/kg groups had among the lowest normalized peripheral clonal expansion, especially among CD8+ T cells. After ivuxolimab, expanded clones were on average more numerous among CD8+ T cells than among CD4+ T cells. Low levels of normalized T-cell clonal expansion were also seen in some nonresponding patients.

The source was CD4+ or CD8+ T cells sorted from blood, collected in a trial of the OX40 agonist ivuxolimab. The TCR was taken from an adult with an advanced solid tumor such as melanoma, head and neck, liver or kidney cancer. The chain couples TRBV5-1 to TRBJ1-6; the D gene identity is not certain. The nucleotide sequence reads TGCGCCAGCAGCTTAGTCCCGAGCTCCTATAATTCACCCCTCCACTTT. The translation is CASSLVPSSYNSPLHF. Reference TRBV5-1 and TRBJ1-6 proteins supply the regions before and after the CDR3; the full variable domain is: KAGVTQTPRYLIKTRGQQVTLSCSPISGHRSVSWYQQTPGQGLQFLFEYFSETQRNKGNFPGRFSGRQFSNSRSEMNVSTLELGDSALYLCASSLVPSSYNSPLHFGNGTRLTVT.